Listed here are 27 T cell receptor beta chains from one sample, sequenced in a study of shared clonotypes between healthy human individuals. The data were produced by immunoSEQ multiplex PCR, yet TCRdb's version contains in-frame clones alone and is incomplete. The table lists about 490,000 clones, less than 80% of them singletons, with 10% to 15% in the top ten. The sequenced sample was PBMCs. The receptors shown here come from a middle-aged woman in good health. Some clones in this sample may be carry-over from other donors' samples.

V and J are TRBV19 and TRBJ1-5; D not resolved. V lost 6 bases and J lost 3, with 9 bases in between. The germline V gene encodes CDR1 LNHDA and CDR2 SQIVND (reference sequence). This CDR3 has 13 amino acids. CDR3 nucleotides: TGTGCCAGTAGATGGGAGCCCAATCAGCCCCAGCATTTT. Translated, it gives CASRWEPNQPQHF. The full variable domain, in which reference TRBV19 and TRBJ1-5 provide the parts outside the CDR3, is DGGITQSPKYLFRKEGQNVTLSCEQNLNHDAMYWYRQDPGQGLRLIYYSQIVNDFQKGDIAEGYSVSREKKESFPLTVTSAQKNPTAFYLCASRWEPNQPQHFGDGTRLSIL.

This chain uses TRBV28 with TRBJ2-1, with unresolved D. The CDR3 is 12 residues long. In germline, CDR1 is MDHEN, CDR2 SYDVKM. The germline V and J ends were trimmed by 2 bases and 12 bases, with 11 bases remaining between them. CDR3 nucleotide sequence: TGTGCCAGCAGTTTAGCCGATAGGTGGCAGTTCTTC. Translating gives CASSLADRWQFF.

The V and J genes are TRBV4-2 and TRBJ2-7; possibly TRBD2 for D (5 bases). Germline V gene data show CDR1 as LGHNA and CDR2 as YNFKEQ. The ends were cut back, 0 bases at V and 5 bases at J, with 14 bases in the middle. The CDR3 length is 15 residues. The CDR3 reads CASSQEWTGTDEQYF. The CDR3 DNA reads TGTGCCAGCAGCCAAGAATGGACTGGTACAGACGAGCAGTACTTC.

This chain connects TRBV18 to TRBJ2-7; D could derive from TRBD1 or TRBD2 (5 bases each). Germline CDR1 KGHSH, CDR2 LQKENI. Trimming pared 4 bases from V and 5 bases from J, leaving 15 bases between. There are 14 residues in the CDR3. CDR3 sequence reads: CASSLGRDTDEQYF. CDR3 coding DNA: TGTGCCAGCTCACTGGGACGGGATACTGACGAGCAGTACTTC.

The rearrangement uses TRBV14 and TRBJ2-2; D uncertain. Germline V CDR1 and CDR2: SGHDN, FVKESK. V lost 4 bases and J 5 bases, leaving 11 bases between the germline ends. There are 14 residues in the CDR3. The CDR3 bases are TGTGCCAGCAGCCCTGATTGGGGAACCGGGGAGCTGTTTTTT. Translating gives CASSPDWGTGELFF.

This clone was observed many times. The V call is TRBV14, the J call TRBJ2-3; D perhaps matches TRBD2 (5 bases). Germline CDR1 reads SGHDN; CDR2 reads FVKESK. Trimming removed 1 base from V and 2 bases from J, with 10 bases in between. CDR3 length equals 15 residues. CDR3: CASSQGRGDTDTQYF. The CDR3 DNA follows: TGTGCCAGCAGCCAAGGTCGGGGAGACACAGATACGCAGTATTTT.

The chain links TRBV5-4 to TRBJ2-5; D call uncertain. CDR3 length equals 13 residues. Germline V gene lookup returns CDR1 SGHNT and CDR2 YYREEE (reference sequence). Trimming cost V 2 bases and J 5 bases, with 10 bases left between them. The CDR3 DNA reads as TGTGCCAGCAGCTTAAGGCCCTACGAGACCCAGTACTTC. Its protein is CASSLRPYETQYF.

This clone occurred a few times. The rearrangement joins TRBV11-2 to TRBJ1-2, with 7 bases identical to TRBD1. Germline V gene data show CDR1 as SGHAT and CDR2 as FQNNGV. The CDR3 has 16 residues. Unmatched junction bases numbered 9, after V lost 3 bases and J lost 2 bases. The CDR3: CASSFDRELDNYGYTF. Written as DNA, the CDR3 is TGTGCCAGCAGCTTTGACAGGGAATTGGACAACTATGGCTACACCTTC.

The rearrangement joins TRBV11-3 to TRBJ2-1; D is undetermined. This CDR3 contains 13 residues. CDR1 and CDR2 from the germline V gene are SGHNT and YENEEA. Trimming stripped 2 bases from V and 4 bases from J, with 6 bases between. Written as DNA, the CDR3 is TGTGCCAGCAGCTTAAGGCCTTACAATGAGCAGTTCTTC. Amino acid sequence: CASSLRPYNEQFF.

The rearrangement uses TRBV7-2 and TRBJ2-7; unclear D gene. CDR1 SGHTA and CDR2 FQGNSA come from the germline V gene. The CDR3 is 13 residues long. V lost 1 base and J lost 6, with 10 bases in between. The CDR3: CASSLGPRVEQYF. The CDR3 region has the DNA TGTGCCAGCAGCTTAGGACCCAGAGTCGAGCAGTACTTC.

This clone was counted between two and nine times. The chain has TRBV28 and TRBJ2-2, with D tentatively TRBD1 or TRBD2 (5 bases each). The germline V gene encodes CDR1 MDHEN and CDR2 SYDVKM. The CDR3 totals 14 residues. V lost 5 bases and J 8 bases, leaving 15 bases between the germline ends. The CDR3 is CASSPQGVRGELFF. DNA for the CDR3: TGTGCCAGCAGTCCGCAGGGAGTTCGAGGGGAGCTGTTTTTT.

This clone was seen only a few times. The V call is TRBV7-9, the J call TRBJ2-2; D remains ambiguous. The germline V gene encodes CDR1 SEHNR and CDR2 FQNEAQ (reference sequence). The CDR3 has 12 amino acids. Trimming cost V 1 base and J 8 bases, with 5 bases left between them. The CDR3 sequence is CASSLGQGELFF. The CDR3 nucleotides read TGTGCCAGCAGCTTAGGCCAGGGGGAGCTGTTTTTT.

DNA of the CDR3: TGTGCCAGCAGTTTAACGGGACAGTACCCACAAGAGACCCAGTACTTC. This encodes CASSLTGQYPQETQYF. J is TRBJ2-5 and V is TRBV28; 7 bases are shared with TRBD1. Germline CDR1 is MDHEN and CDR2 is SYDVKM. The CDR3 spans 16 residues. V shed 2 bases, J shed 2 bases, and the junction held 8 bases outside the gene matches.

The V call is TRBV28, the J call TRBJ2-7, with a possible D match to TRBD1 (6 bases). Germline loops: CDR1 MDHEN, CDR2 SYDVKM. The CDR3 is 14 residues long. The V gene lost 7 bases and the J gene lost 7 bases, with 20 bases spanning the gap. CDR3 loop: CASTAGGLSKEQYF. In DNA form, the CDR3 reads TGTGCCAGCACAGCTGGGGGCCTCTCGAAGGAGCAGTACTTC.

The gene calls are TRBV5-1 and TRBJ2-2; D possibly corresponds to TRBD1 (7 bases). Germline V gene sequence: CDR1 SGHRS, CDR2 YFSETQ. This CDR3 spans 15 amino acids. With 4 bases removed from V and 5 bases from J, the gap between germline ends came to 15 bases. The CDR3 spells CASSPVEGATGELFF. CDR3 nucleotide sequence: TGCGCCAGCAGCCCAGTGGAGGGGGCGACCGGGGAGCTGTTTTTT.

This clone occurred a few times. This rearrangement joins TRBV5-1 to TRBJ1-1; the D is unclear. V gave up 1 base and J gave up 1 base, with 8 bases separating them. There are 14 residues in the CDR3. The germline V gene encodes CDR1 SGHRS and CDR2 YFSETQ. CDR3 sequence reads: CASSLLGTNTEAFF. Written as DNA, the CDR3 is TGCGCCAGCAGCTTGCTGGGAACGAACACTGAAGCTTTCTTT.

J is TRBJ1-2 and V is TRBV19; D remains unclear. Trimming shortened V by 7 bases and J by 2 bases, and 14 bases separated the two germline ends. The CDR3 loop spans 14 amino acids. Germline assignment: CDR1 LNHDA and CDR2 SQIVND (reference sequence). CDR3 nucleotide sequence: TGTGCCAGTACTCAGTTGACACCAAACTATGGCTACACCTTC. It translates to CASTQLTPNYGYTF.

This chain joins TRBV15 and TRBJ2-7, with TRBD2 identical over 11 bases. J lost 4 bases, V lost 3 bases, and 8 bases had no gene match. Germline values: CDR1 LNHNV, CDR2 YYDKDF (reference sequence). This CDR3 is 16 amino acids long. The CDR3 DNA follows: TGTGCCACCAGCAGCGCTCCCGGGACTAGCGGATACGAGCAGTACTTC. Translated: CATSSAPGTSGYEQYF.

This clone was seen just once. This chain joins TRBV30 and TRBJ1-2, with 10 bases aligning to TRBD1. Germline values: CDR1 GTSNPN, CDR2 SVGIG (reference sequence). The CDR3 spans 14 residues. J lost 5 bases, V lost 6 bases, and 9 bases had no gene match. CDR3 nucleotides: TGTGCCTGCACCTCGACAGGGGGCGAATATGGCTACACCTTC. It specifies CACTSTGGEYGYTF.

This chain links TRBV7-2 with TRBJ2-2, with 11 bases fitting TRBD2. CDR1 and CDR2 from the germline V gene are SGHTA and FQGNSA. Trimming took 6 bases from V and 3 from J; bases not matched to a gene: 6. CDR3 length equals 16 residues. In DNA form, the CDR3 reads TGTGCCAGCAGATTGACTAGCGGGACACACACCGGGGAGCTGTTTTTT. It translates to CASRLTSGTHTGELFF.

This clone was observed at least ten times. The chain links TRBV19 to TRBJ2-7; D is ambiguous. The CDR3 contains 13 residues. Germline V lookup: CDR1 LNHDA, CDR2 SQIVND (reference sequence). Trimming left V 5 bases short and J 4 bases short, with 12 bases between. The CDR3, as DNA: TGTGCCAGTAGTCTTCAGCCCCTTTACGAGCAGTACTTC. Protein: CASSLQPLYEQYF.

The gene calls are TRBV11-2 and TRBJ2-2; 9 bases are shared with TRBD1. With V trimmed by 1 base and J by 9 bases, 3 bases remained unmatched. The CDR3 totals 14 residues. CDR1 and CDR2 (germline): SGHAT, FQNNGV. CDR3 region: CASSLGTGAWELFF. CDR3 coding DNA: TGTGCCAGCAGCTTAGGGACAGGGGCCTGGGAGCTGTTTTTT. The full variable domain, its missing parts supplied by reference TRBV11-2 and TRBJ2-2, is EAGVAQSPRYKIIEKRQSVAFWCNPISGHATLYWYQQILGQGPKLLIQFQNNGVVDDSQLPKDRFSAERLKGVDSTLKIQPAKLEDSAVYLCASSLGTGAWELFFGEGSRLTVL.

With respect to this clone: With a far larger clone one base away, a read error is the likely cause. This CDR3 fails to terminate in the conserved phenylalanine or tryptophan, so it likely reflects a read error. V and J are TRBV4-1 and TRBJ2-3, with TRBD2 identical over 12 bases. Germline V gene sequence: CDR1 MGHRA, CDR2 YSYEKL. This CDR3 is built from 17 residues. V lost 0 bases to trimming and J lost 8 bases; unmatched junction nucleotides: 9. CDR3 in amino acids: CASSQDHQLAGGGTQYS. The CDR3 DNA reads as TGCGCCAGCAGCCAAGATCATCAACTAGCGGGAGGTGGTACGCAGTATTCT.

The chain combines TRBV5-6 with TRBJ2-4, with 7 bases that match TRBD1. The V gene end was trimmed by 7 bases and the J gene end by 9 bases; junction bases not matched to a gene: 10. Germline loops: CDR1 SGHDT, CDR2 YYEEEE. The CDR3 has 13 residues. The CDR3 DNA sequence: TGTGCCAGCCAAGACAGGGTAGTGGGCATTCAGTACTTC. Translated, it gives CASQDRVVGIQYF.

The chain has TRBV7-9 and TRBJ1-2, with a tentative D call TRBD1 (5 bases). Trimming took off 5 bases at V and 0 bases at J, with 13 bases between the two ends. CDR1 is SEHNR and CDR2 is FQNEAQ in the germline V gene (reference sequence). The CDR3 spans 15 residues. CDR3 sequence: CASSPPGDPNYGYTF. The CDR3, as DNA: TGTGCCAGCAGCCCCCCCGGGGACCCTAACTATGGCTACACCTTC.

This clone appeared a few times. This chain connects TRBV28 to TRBJ2-7; 12 bases are shared with TRBD2. The CDR3 runs to 16 residues. Germline V gives CDR1 MDHEN, CDR2 SYDVKM. V was pared by 4 bases and J by 5 bases, with 9 bases of the junction left unmatched. In nucleotides, the CDR3 is TGTGCCAGCAGTTCTCCCTCACTAGCGGGAGGCGACGAGCAGTACTTC. Translation: CASSSPSLAGGDEQYF.

Regarding this clone: In the same sample, other DNA sequences code for this CDR3. Here the CDR3 reads CASSLVNYGYTF. DNA of the CDR3: TGTGCCAGCAGTTTAGTTAACTATGGCTACACCTTC. This chain joins TRBV28 and TRBJ1-2; D is unresolved. This CDR3 is built from 12 residues. The V end lost 2 bases, the J end lost 1 base, and 2 bases lay between the germline ends. CDR1 MDHEN and CDR2 SYDVKM come from the germline V gene.